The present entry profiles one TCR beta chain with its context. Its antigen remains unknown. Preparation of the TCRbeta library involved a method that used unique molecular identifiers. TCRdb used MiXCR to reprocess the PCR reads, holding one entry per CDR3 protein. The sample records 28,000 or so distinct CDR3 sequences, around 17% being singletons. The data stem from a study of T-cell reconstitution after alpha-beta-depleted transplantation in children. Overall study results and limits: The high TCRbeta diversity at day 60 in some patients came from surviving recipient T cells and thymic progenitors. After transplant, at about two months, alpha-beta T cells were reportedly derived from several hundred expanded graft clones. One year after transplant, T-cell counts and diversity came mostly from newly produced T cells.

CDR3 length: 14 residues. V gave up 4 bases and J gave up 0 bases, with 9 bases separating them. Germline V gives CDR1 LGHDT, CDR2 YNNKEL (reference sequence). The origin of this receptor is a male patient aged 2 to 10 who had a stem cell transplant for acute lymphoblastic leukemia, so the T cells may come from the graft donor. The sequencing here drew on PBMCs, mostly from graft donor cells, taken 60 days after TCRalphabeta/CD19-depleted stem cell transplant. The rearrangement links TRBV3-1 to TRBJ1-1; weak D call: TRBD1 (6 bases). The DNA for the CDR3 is TGTGCCAGCAGCCCGTGGACAGTGAACACTGAAGCTTTCTTT. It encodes CASSPWTVNTEAFF. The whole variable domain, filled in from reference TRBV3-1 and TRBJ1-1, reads DTAVSQTPKYLVTQMGNDKSIKCEQNLGHDTMYWYKQDSKKFLKIMFSYNNKELIINETVPNRFSPKSPDKAHLNLHINSLELGDSAVYFCASSPWTVNTEAFFGQGTRLTVV.